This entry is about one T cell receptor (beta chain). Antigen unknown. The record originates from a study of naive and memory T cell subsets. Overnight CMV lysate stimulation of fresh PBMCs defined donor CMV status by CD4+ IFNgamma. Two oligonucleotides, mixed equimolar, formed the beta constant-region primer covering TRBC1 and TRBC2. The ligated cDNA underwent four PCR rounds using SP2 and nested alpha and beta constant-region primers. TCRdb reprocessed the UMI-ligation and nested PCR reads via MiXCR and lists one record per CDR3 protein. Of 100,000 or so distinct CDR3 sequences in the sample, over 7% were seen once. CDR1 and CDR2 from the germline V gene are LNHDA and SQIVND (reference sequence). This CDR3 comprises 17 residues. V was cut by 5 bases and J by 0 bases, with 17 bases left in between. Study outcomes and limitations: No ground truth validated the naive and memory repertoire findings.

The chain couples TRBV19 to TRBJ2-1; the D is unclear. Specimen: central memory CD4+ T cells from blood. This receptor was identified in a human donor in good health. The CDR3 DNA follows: TGTGCCAGTAGTTCCTCGAGGTTATCGGGCTCCTACAATGAGCAGTTCTTC. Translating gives CASSSSRLSGSYNEQFF.